This T cell receptor (beta chain) was observed in a study of T cell responses to AZD1222 COVID-19 vaccine. Findings of the study overall: Possibly, clonal diversity was underestimated; donors were largely white British and included more females. Repertoires were sampled only after the peak T cell response.

This clone was observed once. As yet, its antigen is unknown. TCRdb's copy holds only in-frame clones and misses some; the assay was immunoSEQ multiplex PCR. The profile shows 90,000 to 130,000 clones, 84% of them singletons. The V and J ends lost 7 bases and 2 bases respectively, with 6 bases between them. Germline V CDR1 and CDR2: MNHEY, SVGAGI. This CDR3 has 12 amino acids. The V gene is TRBV6-5, the J gene TRBJ1-5, with D unresolved. The clonotype originates from an adult in good health. This sample comprised peripheral blood, obtained on day 0 of AZD1222 vaccination. CDR3 nucleotide sequence: TGTGCCAGCATTACGGGCAATCAGCCCCAGCATTTT. It specifies CASITGNQPQHF.